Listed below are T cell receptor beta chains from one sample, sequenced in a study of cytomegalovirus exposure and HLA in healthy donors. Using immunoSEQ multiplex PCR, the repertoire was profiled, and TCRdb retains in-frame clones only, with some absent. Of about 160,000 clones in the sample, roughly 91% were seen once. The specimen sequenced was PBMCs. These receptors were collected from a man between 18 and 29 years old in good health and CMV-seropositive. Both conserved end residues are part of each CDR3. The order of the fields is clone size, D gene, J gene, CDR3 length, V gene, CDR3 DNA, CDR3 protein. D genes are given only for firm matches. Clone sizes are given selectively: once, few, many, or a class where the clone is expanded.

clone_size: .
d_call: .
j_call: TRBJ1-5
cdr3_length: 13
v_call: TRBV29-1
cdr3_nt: TGCAGCGTGAAACAGGGCCTCAATCAGCCCCAGCATTTT
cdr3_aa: CSVKQGLNQPQHF

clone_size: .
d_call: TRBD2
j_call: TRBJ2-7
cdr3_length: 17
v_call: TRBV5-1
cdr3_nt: TGCGCCAGCAGCTCCGGGACTAGCGGGAGGGCCTCCTACGAGCAGTACTTC
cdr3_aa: CASSSGTSGRASYEQYF

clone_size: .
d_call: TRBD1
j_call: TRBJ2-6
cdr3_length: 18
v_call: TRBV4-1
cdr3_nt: TGCGCCAGCAGCCGGACCGGGACAGCCTCCTCTGGGGCCAACGTCCTGACTTTC
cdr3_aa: CASSRTGTASSGANVLTF

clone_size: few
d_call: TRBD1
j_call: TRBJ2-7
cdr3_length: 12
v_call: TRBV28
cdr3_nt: TGTGCCAGCACCTCGACAGGGACGGTGCAGTACTTC
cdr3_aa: CASTSTGTVQYF

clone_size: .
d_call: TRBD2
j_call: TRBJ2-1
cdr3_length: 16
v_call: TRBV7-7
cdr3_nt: TGTGCTAGCAGCCCCAGGACTAGCGGGAAGGCCAATGAGCAGTTCTTC
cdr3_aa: CASSPRTSGKANEQFF

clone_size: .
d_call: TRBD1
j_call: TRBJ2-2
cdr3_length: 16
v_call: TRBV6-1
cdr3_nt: TGTGCCAGCAGTGAAGTTCGGACAGGGTTGGCCGGGGAGCTGTTTTTT
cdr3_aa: CASSEVRTGLAGELFF

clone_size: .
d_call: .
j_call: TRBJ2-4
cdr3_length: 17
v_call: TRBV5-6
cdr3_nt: TGTGCCAGCAGCTTGGCCCTAGAGGCGCTGGCCAAAAACATTCAGTACTTC
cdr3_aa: CASSLALEALAKNIQYF

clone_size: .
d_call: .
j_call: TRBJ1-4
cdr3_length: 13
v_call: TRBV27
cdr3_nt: TGTGCCAGCAGCGTCAGGGAGGAGGAAAAACTGTTTTTT
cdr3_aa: CASSVREEEKLFF

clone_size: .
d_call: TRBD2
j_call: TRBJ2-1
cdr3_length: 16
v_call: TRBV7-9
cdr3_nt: TGTGCCAGCAGCTCGGCGGGGGGTTGGGGGAACAATGAGCAGTTCTTC
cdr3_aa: CASSSAGGWGNNEQFF

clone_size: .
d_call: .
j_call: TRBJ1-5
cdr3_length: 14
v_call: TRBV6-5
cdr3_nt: TGTGCCAGCAGTAAAGACCGGGCTCTAGGGGCCCAGCATTTT
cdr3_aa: CASSKDRALGAQHF

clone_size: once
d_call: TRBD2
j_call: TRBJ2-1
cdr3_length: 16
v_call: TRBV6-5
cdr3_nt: TGTGCCAGCAGTTCACAGGACTGGACTAGCGTGAATGAGCAGTTCTTC
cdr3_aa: CASSSQDWTSVNEQFF

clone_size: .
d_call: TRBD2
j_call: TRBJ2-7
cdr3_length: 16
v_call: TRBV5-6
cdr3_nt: TGTGCCAGCAGCCCCGCCAGCGGGAGCCTAATTGGCGAGCAGTACTTC
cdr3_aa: CASSPASGSLIGEQYF

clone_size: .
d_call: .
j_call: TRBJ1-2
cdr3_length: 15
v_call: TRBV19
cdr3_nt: TGTGCCAGTAGTTTCGGACACTCGGCTTATTTTGGCTACACCTTC
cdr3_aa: CASSFGHSAYFGYTF

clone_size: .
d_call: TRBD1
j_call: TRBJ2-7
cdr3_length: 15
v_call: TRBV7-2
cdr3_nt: TGTGCCAGCACCACAGGACAGGGCCCTTTCTACGAGCAGTACTTC
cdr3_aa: CASTTGQGPFYEQYF

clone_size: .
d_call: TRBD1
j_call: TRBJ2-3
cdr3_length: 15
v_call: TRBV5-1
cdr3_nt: TGCGCCAGCAGCTTGCAGGGGGCGCGGTCAGATACGCAGTATTTT
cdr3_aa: CASSLQGARSDTQYF

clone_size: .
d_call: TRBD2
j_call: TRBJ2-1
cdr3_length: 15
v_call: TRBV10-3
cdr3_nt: TGTGCCATCAGTGTAACTAGCGTCGTTAACAATGAGCAGTTCTTC
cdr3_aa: CAISVTSVVNNEQFF

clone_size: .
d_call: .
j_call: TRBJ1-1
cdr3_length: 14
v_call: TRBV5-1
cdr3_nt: TGCGCCAGCAGCTTTCAGAGGTTTAACACTGAAGCTTTCTTT
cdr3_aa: CASSFQRFNTEAFF

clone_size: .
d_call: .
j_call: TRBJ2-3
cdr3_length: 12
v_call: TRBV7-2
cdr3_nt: TGTGCCAGCAGCTTGTACGGAGATACGCAGTATTTT
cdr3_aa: CASSLYGDTQYF

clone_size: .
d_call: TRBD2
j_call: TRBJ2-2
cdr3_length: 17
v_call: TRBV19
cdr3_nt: TGTGCCTCAATTAGTTGGCGGGAGGGCCCAAACACCGGGGAGCTGTTTTTT
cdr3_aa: CASISWREGPNTGELFF

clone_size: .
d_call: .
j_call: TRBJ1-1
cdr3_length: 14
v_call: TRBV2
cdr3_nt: TGTGCCAGCAAGTTCAGGGGCTTGAACACTGAAGCTTTCTTT
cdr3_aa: CASKFRGLNTEAFF

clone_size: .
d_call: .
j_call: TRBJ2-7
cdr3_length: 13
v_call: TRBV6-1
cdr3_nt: TGTGCCAGCAGCCCAGGGGCCCCATACGAGCAGTACTTC
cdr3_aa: CASSPGAPYEQYF

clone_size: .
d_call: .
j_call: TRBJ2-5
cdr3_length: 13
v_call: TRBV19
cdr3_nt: TGTGCCAGTAGTATGACAGTTCTAGAGACCCAGTACTTC
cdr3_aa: CASSMTVLETQYF

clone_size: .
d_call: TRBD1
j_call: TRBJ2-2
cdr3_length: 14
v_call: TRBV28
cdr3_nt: TGTGCCAGCAGTTTAGCCCAGGGGGCCGGGGAGCTGTTTTTT
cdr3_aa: CASSLAQGAGELFF

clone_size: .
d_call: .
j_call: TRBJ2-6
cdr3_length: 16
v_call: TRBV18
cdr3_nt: TGTGCCAGCTCACCATCGGACAGCACTGGGGCCAACGTCCTGACTTTC
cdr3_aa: CASSPSDSTGANVLTF

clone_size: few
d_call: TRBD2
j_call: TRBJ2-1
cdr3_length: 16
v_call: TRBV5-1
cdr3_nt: TGCGCCAGCAGAGATAAGAGGCTAGCGGGAGACAATGAGCAGTTCTTC
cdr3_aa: CASRDKRLAGDNEQFF

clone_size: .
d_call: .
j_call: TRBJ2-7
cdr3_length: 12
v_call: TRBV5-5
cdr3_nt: TGTGCCAGCAGCTTGGTATCCTACGAGCAGTACTTC
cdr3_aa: CASSLVSYEQYF

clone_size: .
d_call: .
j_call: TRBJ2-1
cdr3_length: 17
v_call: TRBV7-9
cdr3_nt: TGTGCCATCCCCCAAGGAGCGGTAGGAGAGGTCTACAATGAGCAGTTCTTC
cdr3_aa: CAIPQGAVGEVYNEQFF

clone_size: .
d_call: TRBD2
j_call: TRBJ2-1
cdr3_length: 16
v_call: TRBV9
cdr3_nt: TGTGCCAGCAGCGTAGAGGGACTAGCGGGAGCTAATGAGCAGTTCTTC
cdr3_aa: CASSVEGLAGANEQFF

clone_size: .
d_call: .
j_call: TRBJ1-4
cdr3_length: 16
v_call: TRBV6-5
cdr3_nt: TGTGCCAGCAGTTACTCCGAGGCCCCAACTAATGAAAAACTGTTTTTT
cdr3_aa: CASSYSEAPTNEKLFF

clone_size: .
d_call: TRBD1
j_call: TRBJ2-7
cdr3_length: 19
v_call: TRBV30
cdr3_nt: TGTGCCTGGAGTGTGTCTCCAAGCTCCGGACAGGTGGTCTCCTACGAGCAGTACTTC
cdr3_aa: CAWSVSPSSGQVVSYEQYF

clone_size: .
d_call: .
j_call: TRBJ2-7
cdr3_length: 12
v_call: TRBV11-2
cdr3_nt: TGTGCCAGCAGCTCCGAGGGCTACGAGCAGTACTTC
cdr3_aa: CASSSEGYEQYF

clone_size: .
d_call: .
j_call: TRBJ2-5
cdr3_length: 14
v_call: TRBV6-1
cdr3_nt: TGTGCCAGTGCCAGGGGACCGTACCAAGAGACCCAGTACTTC
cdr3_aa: CASARGPYQETQYF

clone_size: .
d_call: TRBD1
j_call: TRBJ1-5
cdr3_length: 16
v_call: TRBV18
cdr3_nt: TGTGCCAGCTCACCGGGACAGGGGAATAGCAATCAGCCCCAGCATTTT
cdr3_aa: CASSPGQGNSNQPQHF

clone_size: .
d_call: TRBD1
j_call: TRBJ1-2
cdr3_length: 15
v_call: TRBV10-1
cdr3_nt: TGCGCCAGCAAAGGTCCCAAGACAGGGGGCTATGGCTACACCTTC
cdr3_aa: CASKGPKTGGYGYTF

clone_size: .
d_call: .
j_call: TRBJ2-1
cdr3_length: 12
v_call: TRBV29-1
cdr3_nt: TGCAGTTCGCAGTCTAGGATCAATGAGCAGTTCTTC
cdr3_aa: CSSQSRINEQFF

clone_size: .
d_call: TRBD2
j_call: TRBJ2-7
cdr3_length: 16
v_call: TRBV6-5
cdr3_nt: TGTGCCAGCAGTTACGAAGGGACTAGCGGGAGCCGCGAGCAGTACTTC
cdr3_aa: CASSYEGTSGSREQYF

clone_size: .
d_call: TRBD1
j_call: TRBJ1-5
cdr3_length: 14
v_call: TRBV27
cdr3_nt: TGTGCCAGCAGTCCCTACAGGGGAAATCAGCCCCAGCATTTT
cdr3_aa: CASSPYRGNQPQHF

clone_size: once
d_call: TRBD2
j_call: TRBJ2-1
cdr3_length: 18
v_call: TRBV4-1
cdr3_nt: TGCGCCAGCAGCCAAGATCAAGGAGCGGGAGGGCCCTACAATGAGCAGTTCTTC
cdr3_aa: CASSQDQGAGGPYNEQFF

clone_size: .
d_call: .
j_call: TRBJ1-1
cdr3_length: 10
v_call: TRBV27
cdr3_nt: TGTGCCAGCGGAGGCACTGAAGCTTTCTTT
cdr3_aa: CASGGTEAFF

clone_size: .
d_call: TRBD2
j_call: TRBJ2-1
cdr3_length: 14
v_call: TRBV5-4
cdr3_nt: TGTGCCAGCAGCTGGACTAGCGGGACTAATGAGCAGTTCTTC
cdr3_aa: CASSWTSGTNEQFF